This is a list of T cell receptor beta chains from one sample in a study of T cell responses to AZD1222 COVID-19 vaccine. Method: immunoSEQ multiplex PCR; TCRdb's copy keeps in-frame clones and lacks some. The data contain about 110,000 clones, around 85% of them singletons. Source: peripheral blood, taken on day 0 of AZD1222 vaccination. The receptors originated from an adult in good health. The CDR3 runs from the conserved cysteine through the conserved F or W. The order of the fields is D gene, V gene, J gene, clone size, CDR3 length, CDR3 protein, CDR3 DNA. A D gene is named only where the DNA matches it firmly. Some rows have no size entry. The others give once, few or many, or a class for an expanded clone.

>NA|TRBV19|TRBJ1-4|NA|15
CASTPVVQGKEKLFF
TGTGCCAGTACGCCAGTCGTGCAGGGGAAGGAAAAACTGTTTTTT
>NA|TRBV7-2|TRBJ2-3|NA|18
CASSLLAPRGAVTDTQYF
TGTGCCAGCAGCTTACTGGCCCCCCGGGGGGCGGTCACAGATACGCAGTATTTT
>TRBD1|TRBV10-3|TRBJ1-1|NA|16
CAISGDRVSMNTEAFF
TGTGCCATCAGTGGGGACAGGGTGTCCATGAACACTGAAGCTTTCTTT
>NA|TRBV30|TRBJ1-1|NA|13
CAWSVTGGAEAFF
TGTGCCTGGAGTGTAACTGGGGGGGCTGAAGCTTTCTTT
>NA|TRBV19|TRBJ1-1|NA|13
CASSVAAGTEAFF
TGTGCCAGTAGTGTAGCAGCGGGGACTGAAGCTTTCTTT
>TRBD2|TRBV20-1|TRBJ2-7|NA|13
CSASSGTRDEQYF
TGCAGTGCTAGTTCGGGGACTAGAGACGAGCAGTACTTC
>TRBD1|TRBV18|TRBJ1-2|NA|14
CASSPGTASYGYTF
TGTGCCAGCTCACCTGGGACAGCCTCCTATGGCTACACCTTC
>NA|TRBV5-4|TRBJ2-6|once|17
CASSLGGGLSGANVLTF
TGTGCCAGCAGCTTGGGAGGGGGACTCTCTGGGGCCAACGTCCTGACTTTC
>NA|TRBV14|TRBJ2-5|NA|12
CASSQDGGPQYF
TGTGCCAGCAGCCAAGATGGTGGTCCCCAGTACTTC
>NA|TRBV28|TRBJ2-1|NA|11
CASSIVDEQFF
TGTGCCAGCAGTATAGTCGATGAGCAGTTCTTC
>NA|TRBV5-1|TRBJ2-3|NA|16
CASSLAGGLRLDTQYF
TGCGCCAGCAGCTTGGCCGGGGGTCTGCGGTTAGATACGCAGTATTTT
>NA|TRBV6-1|TRBJ1-6|NA|15
CASSEGQADRSPLHF
TGTGCCAGCAGTGAAGGGCAGGCGGATCGGTCACCCCTCCACTTT
>NA|TRBV27|TRBJ2-1|NA|14
CASSTWRGDNEQFF
TGTGCCAGCAGTACATGGCGGGGAGACAATGAGCAGTTCTTC
>NA|TRBV9|TRBJ1-2|NA|15
CASSVVGGPEGGYTF
TGTGCCAGCAGCGTAGTTGGAGGACCGGAGGGTGGCTACACCTTC
>NA|TRBV20-1|TRBJ1-2|NA|11
CSARDLDGYTF
TGCAGTGCTAGAGATCTGGATGGCTACACCTTC
>TRBD1|TRBV6-5|TRBJ1-1|NA|15
CASKPGQTMNTEAFF
TGTGCCAGCAAACCGGGACAGACCATGAACACTGAAGCTTTCTTT
>NA|TRBV3-1/TRBV3-2|TRBJ2-7|NA|11
CASSQENEQYF
TGTGCCAGCAGCCAAGAAAACGAGCAGTACTTC
>NA|TRBV7-8|TRBJ1-5|NA|17
CASTIGETADSNQPQHF
TGTGCCAGCACCATAGGGGAGACAGCCGATAGCAATCAGCCCCAGCATTTT
>TRBD1|TRBV2|TRBJ2-7|few|15
CASSEGFRQGYEQYF
TGTGCCAGCAGTGAAGGTTTTAGACAGGGGTACGAGCAGTACTTC
>NA|TRBV20-1|TRBJ2-1|NA|11
CSAGTYNEQFF
TGCAGTGCCGGGACTTACAATGAGCAGTTCTTC
>TRBD1|TRBV6-2/TRBV6-3|TRBJ1-2|NA|17
CASSFDPGQSLNYGYTF
TGTGCCAGCAGTTTTGACCCGGGACAGTCACTTAACTATGGCTACACCTTC
>TRBD1|TRBV6-4|TRBJ1-6|NA|14
CASATGTANSPLHF
TGTGCCAGCGCCACCGGGACAGCTAATTCACCCCTCCACTTT
>NA|TRBV5-1|TRBJ1-1|NA|15
CASSGDTLLNTEAFF
TGCGCCAGCAGCGGAGACACTTTACTGAACACTGAAGCTTTCTTT
>NA|TRBV7-8|TRBJ2-6|few|17
CASSYGAGPSGANVLTF
TGTGCCAGCAGCTACGGGGCAGGACCCTCTGGGGCCAACGTCCTGACTTTC
>TRBD1|TRBV15|TRBJ2-7|NA|16
CATSRGTGAKGYEQYF
TGTGCCACCAGCAGAGGGACAGGGGCAAAAGGGTACGAGCAGTACTTC
>TRBD1|TRBV6-1|TRBJ1-6|NA|17
CASREESWDRNYSPLHF
TGTGCCAGCAGAGAAGAAAGTTGGGACAGGAACTATTCACCCCTCCACTTT
>NA|TRBV28|TRBJ2-7|NA|14
CASSPTGSSYEQYF
TGTGCCAGCAGCCCGACAGGCAGCTCCTACGAGCAGTACTTC
>NA|TRBV14|TRBJ2-5|NA|17
CASSQEGARWGQETQYF
TGTGCCAGCAGCCAAGAGGGGGCCCGATGGGGCCAAGAGACCCAGTACTTC
>TRBD1|TRBV28|TRBJ1-2|NA|14
CASSTGTGTQGYTF
TGTGCCAGCAGTACCGGGACAGGGACTCAGGGCTACACCTTC
>NA|TRBV11-2|TRBJ1-1|NA|13
CASSSGQNTEAFF
TGTGCCAGCAGCTCGGGACAGAACACTGAAGCTTTCTTT
>TRBD2|TRBV30|TRBJ2-3|once|17
CASSTSGGLWRIDTQYF
TGTGCCTCCTCGACTAGCGGGGGGCTCTGGAGAATAGATACGCAGTATTTT
>NA|TRBV5-6|TRBJ2-1|few|14
CASSLGGPYNEQFF
TGTGCCAGCAGCCTCGGGGGCCCCTACAATGAGCAGTTCTTC
>NA|TRBV7-8|TRBJ2-2|few|17
CASSPRPSKLNTGELFF
TGTGCCAGCAGCCCCAGGCCCTCAAAATTGAACACCGGGGAGCTGTTTTTT
>NA|TRBV7-2|TRBJ2-1|NA|14
CASSLSAGNNEQFF
TGTGCCAGCAGCTTAAGCGCAGGGAACAATGAGCAGTTCTTC
>NA|TRBV6-5|TRBJ1-5|NA|14
CASSYSPEDQPQHF
TGTGCCAGCAGTTACTCTCCAGAAGATCAGCCCCAGCATTTT
>NA|TRBV6-2/TRBV6-3|TRBJ1-2|once|13
CASSHAGSYGYTF
TGTGCCAGCAGCCACGCGGGTTCCTATGGCTACACCTTC
>NA|TRBV5-1|TRBJ1-3|NA|16
CASSLGGRSSGNTIYF
TGCGCCAGCAGCTTGGGGGGCCGGAGCTCTGGAAACACCATATATTTT
>NA|TRBV30|TRBJ1-3|NA|15
CAWRKRRDSGNTIYF
TGTGCCTGGAGGAAGCGCCGGGACTCTGGAAACACCATATATTTT
>NA|TRBV5-4|TRBJ2-2|NA|11
CASSRAGELFF
TGTGCCAGCAGCCGGGCCGGGGAGCTGTTTTTT
>NA|TRBV3-1/TRBV3-2|TRBJ1-1|NA|12
CASSHARGGAFF
TGTGCCAGCAGCCACGCCCGGGGGGGAGCTTTCTTT
>TRBD1|TRBV6-1|TRBJ1-1|NA|13
CASSGQGTTEAFF
TGTGCCAGCAGTGGACAGGGGACCACTGAAGCTTTCTTT
>TRBD2|TRBV13|TRBJ2-1|NA|18
CASSTGTSGPRSYNEQFF
TGTGCCAGCAGCACGGGGACTAGCGGTCCCCGCTCCTACAATGAGCAGTTCTTC
>NA|TRBV4-1|TRBJ2-7|once|14
CASSQDLSPYEQYF
TGCGCCAGCAGCCAAGACCTGAGCCCCTACGAGCAGTACTTC
>NA|TRBV5-1|TRBJ1-1|NA|14
CASSSGVGHTEAFF
TGCGCCAGCAGCTCCGGGGTAGGGCACACTGAAGCTTTCTTT
>NA|TRBV6-5|TRBJ2-7|once|12
CASRKTVYEQYF
TGTGCCAGCAGAAAGACAGTCTACGAGCAGTACTTC
>NA|TRBV3-1/TRBV3-2|TRBJ1-3|NA|13
CASSQIPGNTIYF
TGTGCCAGCAGCCAAATACCTGGAAACACCATATATTTT
>TRBD2|TRBV9|TRBJ2-3|NA|14
CASSARGVTDTQYF
TGTGCCAGCAGCGCCCGGGGGGTCACAGATACGCAGTATTTT
>NA|TRBV7-9|TRBJ1-4|NA|15
CASSLEGRTNEKLFF
TGTGCCAGCAGCTTAGAGGGGAGGACTAATGAAAAACTGTTTTTT